The 10 T cell receptor beta chains below all came from one sample that was sequenced in a study of PD-L1 blockade in urothelial cancer. TCRdb keeps only in-frame clones here, not all; method: immunoSEQ multiplex PCR. The sample holds 28,000 or so clones, 70% to 90% seen once. Source: PBMCs, taken around atezolizumab (anti-PD-L1) treatment. These receptors were taken from a man in his 60s with urothelial cancer.

This sequence joins TRBV2 and TRBJ2-5, with 12 positions matching TRBD2. Germline V gene sequence: CDR1 SNHLY, CDR2 FYNNEI. The trim removed 8 bases at V and 4 bases at J, leaving 5 bases unmatched. The length of the CDR3 is 14 residues. The CDR3 DNA reads as TGTGCCAGCCGTTGGACTAGCGGGGCAGAGACCCAGTACTTC. Translation gives CASRWTSGAETQYF.

The J gene is TRBJ1-4, the V gene TRBV15; TRBD1 agrees at 9 bases. Unmatched junction bases numbered 3, after V lost 1 base and J lost 6 bases. The germline V gene has CDR1 LNHNV and CDR2 YYDKDF (reference sequence). This CDR3 has 15 residues. The CDR3 sequence: CATSRVGQGYEKLFF. For the CDR3, the DNA is TGTGCCACCAGCAGAGTCGGACAGGGGTATGAAAAACTGTTTTTT. Combining the CDR3 with reference TRBV15 and TRBJ1-4 gives the whole variable domain DAMVIQNPRYQVTQFGKPVTLSCSQTLNHNVMYWYQQKSSQAPKLLFHYYDKDFNNEADTPDNFQSRRPNTSFCFLDIRSPGLGDTAMYLCATSRVGQGYEKLFFGSGTQLSVL.

The gene calls are TRBV5-1 and TRBJ2-1; 7 nucleotides align to TRBD1. Germline CDR1 is SGHRS and CDR2 is YFSETQ. Germline trimming cut 0 bases from V and 7 bases from J; bases unmatched to any gene: 4. The CDR3 runs to 14 residues. Written as DNA, the CDR3 is TGCGCCAGCAGCTTGGGGACAGGCTCTAATGAGCAGTTCTTC. It is translated as CASSLGTGSNEQFF.

The V and J genes are TRBV7-2 and TRBJ1-2; 7 bases map to TRBD1. This CDR3 contains 12 residues. Germline CDR1 reads SGHTA; CDR2 reads FQGNSA. With V trimmed by 4 bases and J by 8 bases, 4 bases remained unmatched. The CDR3 is CASSSNRGGYTF. In DNA form, the CDR3 reads TGTGCCAGCAGCTCAAACAGGGGAGGCTACACCTTC.

V and J are TRBV30 and TRBJ2-7; 8 positions agree with TRBD2. The germline CDR1 and CDR2 sequences are GTSNPN and SVGIG (reference sequence). The CDR3 covers 14 residues. Germline trimming cut 4 bases from V and 2 bases from J; bases unmatched to any gene: 7. This CDR3 reads CAWNHGGAPYEQYF. The CDR3 DNA is TGTGCCTGGAACCACGGGGGGGCCCCCTACGAGCAGTACTTC.

The rearrangement joins TRBV6-6 to TRBJ1-1, with a weak D call TRBD1 (6 bases). The germline CDR1 and CDR2 sequences are MNHNY and SVGAGI (reference sequence). The V gene lost 5 bases and the J gene lost 3 bases, with 16 bases spanning the gap. The length of the CDR3 is 15 residues. CDR3: CASSNLRGKDTEAFF. CDR3 coding DNA: TGTGCCAGCAGTAACCTCAGGGGAAAGGACACTGAAGCTTTCTTT.

The CDR3 sequence: CASSQVSGRSSYEQYF. The CDR3 coding sequence is TGCGCCAGCAGCCAGGTCAGCGGGAGGAGCTCCTACGAGCAGTACTTC. The chain combines TRBV4-1 with TRBJ2-7, with 9 bases identical to TRBD2. Trimming cost V 3 bases and J 0 bases; bases outside gene matches: 6. CDR3 size: 16 residues. Germline CDR1 is MGHRA and CDR2 is YSYEKL.

A word on this clone: One end of the junction fails to match germline, which may point to a read error. The rearrangement links TRBV6-6 to TRBJ2-7; TRBD2 is a possible D gene (5 bases). CDR3 length equals 10 residues. Germline V CDR1 and CDR2: MNHNY, SVGAGI (reference sequence). The CDR3 DNA reads TGTGCCCCCCCCATGGCTAGCATAAACTTC. Translating gives CAPPMASINF.

V and J are TRBV27 and TRBJ1-5; D is undetermined. Germline V gene lookup returns CDR1 MNHEY and CDR2 SMNVEV (reference sequence). This CDR3 is built from 13 residues. The V end was cut by 6 bases, the J end by 5 bases, with 11 bases between. The CDR3 sequence is CASRDLGDQPQHF. The CDR3 DNA follows: TGTGCCAGCAGAGACTTGGGAGATCAGCCCCAGCATTTT.

This sequence joins TRBV7-6 and TRBJ2-1; no definite D call. Per the germline V gene, CDR1 is SGHVS and CDR2 is FNYEAQ. V shed 0 bases and J shed 3 bases, with 6 bases lying between them. The CDR3 has 14 amino acids. The CDR3 DNA is TGTGCCAGCAGCTTAGCTATCGGCTACAATGAGCAGTTCTTC. Amino acid sequence: CASSLAIGYNEQFF.